This T cell receptor beta chain appears in the sequencing data of a study of blood T cell repertoires in COVID-19. About the research overall: Samples representing acute and convalescent COVID-19 were sourced from the United States, Italy and Spain. PBMCs, B-cell-depleted T cells, or T cells provided the cDNA or gDNA that made up the material.

Germline V CDR1 and CDR2: SGHRS, YFSETQ. CDR3 length: 16 amino acids. V shed 0 bases and J 5 bases; nucleotides not matched to a gene: 2. Original methodology: Amplification of reference gene primers was used by the study to estimate nucleated cell counts. Using immunoSEQ multiplex PCR, the repertoire was profiled, and TCRdb retains in-frame clones only, with some absent. The D gene and trimming were derived from the DNA, and the V and J assignments and clone size from that table. Among some 30,000 clones, 91% were seen once, and the ten largest hold roughly a sixth. This receptor was obtained from a human donor with active COVID-19. The donor label of this sample is uncertain. The J gene is TRBJ2-3, the V gene TRBV5-1; the match to TRBD2 covers 14 bases. The sequenced sample was peripheral blood. Here the CDR3 reads CASSLAGLAGVDTQYF. CDR3 coding DNA: TGCGCCAGCAGCTTGGCGGGACTAGCGGGAGTAGATACGCAGTATTTT.